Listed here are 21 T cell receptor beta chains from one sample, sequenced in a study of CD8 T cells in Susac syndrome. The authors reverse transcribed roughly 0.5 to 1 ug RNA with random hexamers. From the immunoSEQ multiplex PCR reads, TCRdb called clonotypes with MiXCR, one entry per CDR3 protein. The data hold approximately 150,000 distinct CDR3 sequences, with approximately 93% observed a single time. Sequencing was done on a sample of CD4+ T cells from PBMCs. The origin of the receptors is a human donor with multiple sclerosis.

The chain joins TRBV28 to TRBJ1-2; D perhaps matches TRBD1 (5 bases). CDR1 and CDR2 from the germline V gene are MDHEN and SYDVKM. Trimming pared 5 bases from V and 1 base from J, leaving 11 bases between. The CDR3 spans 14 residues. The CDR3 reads CASSTGAYNYGYTF. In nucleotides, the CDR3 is TGTGCCAGCAGTACCGGGGCATATAACTATGGCTACACCTTC.

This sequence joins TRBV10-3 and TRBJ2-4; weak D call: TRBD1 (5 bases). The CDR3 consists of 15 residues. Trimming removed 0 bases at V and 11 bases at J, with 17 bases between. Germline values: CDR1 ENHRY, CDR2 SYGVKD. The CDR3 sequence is CAISESTPGPRVQYF. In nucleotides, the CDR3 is TGTGCCATCAGTGAGTCGACTCCTGGACCCAGGGTTCAGTACTTC.

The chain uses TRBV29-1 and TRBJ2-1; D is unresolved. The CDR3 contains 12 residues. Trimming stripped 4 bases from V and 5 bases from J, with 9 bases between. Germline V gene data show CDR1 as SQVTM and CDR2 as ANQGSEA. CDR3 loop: CSVGVYDNEQFF. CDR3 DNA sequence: TGCAGCGTTGGGGTGTACGACAATGAGCAGTTCTTC.

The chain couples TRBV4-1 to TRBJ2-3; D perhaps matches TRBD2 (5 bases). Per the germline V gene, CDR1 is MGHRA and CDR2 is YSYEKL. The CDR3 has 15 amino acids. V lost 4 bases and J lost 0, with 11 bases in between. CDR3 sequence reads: CASSLTAGSTDTQYF. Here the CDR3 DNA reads TGCGCCAGCAGCCTTACGGCGGGCAGCACAGATACGCAGTATTTT.

The CDR3 protein is CASSQDWGADTIYF. The CDR3 region has the DNA TGCGCCAGCAGCCAAGATTGGGGGGCAGACACCATATATTTT. The chain joins TRBV4-1 to TRBJ1-3; D might be TRBD1 (6 bases). The CDR3 totals 14 residues. With 0 bases removed from V and 8 bases from J, the gap between germline ends came to 11 bases. The germline V gene encodes CDR1 MGHRA and CDR2 YSYEKL.

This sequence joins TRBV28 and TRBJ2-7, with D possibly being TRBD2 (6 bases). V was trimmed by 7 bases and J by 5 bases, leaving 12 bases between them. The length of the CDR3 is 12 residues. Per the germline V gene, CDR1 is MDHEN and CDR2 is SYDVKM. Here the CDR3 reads CASNSGSDEQYF. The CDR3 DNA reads TGTGCCAGCAATAGCGGTTCGGACGAGCAGTACTTC.

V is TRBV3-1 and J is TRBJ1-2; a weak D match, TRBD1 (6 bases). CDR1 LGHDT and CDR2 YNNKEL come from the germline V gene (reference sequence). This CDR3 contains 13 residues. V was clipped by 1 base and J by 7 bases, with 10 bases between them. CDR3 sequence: CASSQADRPGYTF. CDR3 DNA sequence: TGTGCCAGCAGCCAAGCTGACAGGCCTGGCTACACCTTC.

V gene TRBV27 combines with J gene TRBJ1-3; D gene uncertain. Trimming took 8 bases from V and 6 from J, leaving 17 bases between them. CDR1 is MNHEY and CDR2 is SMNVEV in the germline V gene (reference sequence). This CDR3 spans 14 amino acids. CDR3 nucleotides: TGTGCCAGCCGATCCCCGACGGACGAAAACACCATATATTTT. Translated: CASRSPTDENTIYF.

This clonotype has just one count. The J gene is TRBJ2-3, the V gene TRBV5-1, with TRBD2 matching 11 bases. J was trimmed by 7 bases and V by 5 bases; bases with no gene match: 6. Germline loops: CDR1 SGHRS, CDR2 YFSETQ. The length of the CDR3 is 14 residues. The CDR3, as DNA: TGCGCCAGCAGGGATACTAGCGGGAGTTATACGCAGTATTTT. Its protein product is CASRDTSGSYTQYF.

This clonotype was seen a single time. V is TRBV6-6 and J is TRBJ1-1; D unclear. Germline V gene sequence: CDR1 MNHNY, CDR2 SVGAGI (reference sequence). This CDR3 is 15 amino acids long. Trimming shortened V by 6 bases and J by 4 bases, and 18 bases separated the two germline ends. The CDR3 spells CASRPRTERITEAFF. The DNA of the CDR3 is TGTGCCAGCAGACCAAGGACCGAAAGAATCACTGAAGCTTTCTTT.

CDR3 amino acids: CASSPPKARGKTEAFF. CDR3 nucleotide sequence: TGTGCCAGCAGCCCTCCTAAGGCGAGGGGTAAGACTGAAGCTTTCTTT. The chain combines TRBV12-3 or TRBV12-4 with TRBJ1-1, with D tentatively TRBD1 (5 bases). Trimming shortened V by 6 bases and J by 5 bases, and 22 bases separated the two germline ends. There are 16 residues in the CDR3.

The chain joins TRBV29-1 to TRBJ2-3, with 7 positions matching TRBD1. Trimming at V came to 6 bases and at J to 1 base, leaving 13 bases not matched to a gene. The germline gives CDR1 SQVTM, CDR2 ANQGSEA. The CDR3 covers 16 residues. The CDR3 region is CSVNRYNRGGTDTQYF. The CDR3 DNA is TGCAGCGTCAACCGGTACAACAGGGGCGGCACAGATACGCAGTATTTT.

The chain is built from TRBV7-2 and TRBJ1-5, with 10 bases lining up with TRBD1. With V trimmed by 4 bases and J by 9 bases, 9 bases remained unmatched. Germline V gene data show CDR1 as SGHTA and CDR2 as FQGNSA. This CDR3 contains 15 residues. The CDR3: CASSSPGTGARPQHF. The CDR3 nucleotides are TGTGCCAGCAGCTCGCCCGGGACAGGGGCGCGGCCCCAGCATTTT.

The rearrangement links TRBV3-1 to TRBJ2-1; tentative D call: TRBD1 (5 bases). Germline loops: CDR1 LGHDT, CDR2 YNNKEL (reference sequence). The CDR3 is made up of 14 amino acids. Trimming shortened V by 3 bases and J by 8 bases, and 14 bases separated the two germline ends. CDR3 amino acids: CASSHTGQGYEQFF. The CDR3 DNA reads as TGTGCCAGCAGCCACACGGGCCAGGGCTATGAGCAGTTCTTC.

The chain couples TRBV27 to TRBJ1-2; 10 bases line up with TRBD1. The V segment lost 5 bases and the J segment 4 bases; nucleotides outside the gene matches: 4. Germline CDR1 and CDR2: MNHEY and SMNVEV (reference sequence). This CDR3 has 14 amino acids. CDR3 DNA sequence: TGTGCCAGCAGTCTCCGGACAGGGGGCTATGGCTACACCTTC. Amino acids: CASSLRTGGYGYTF.

In DNA, the CDR3 is TGTGCCTGCCCTGCGGGGGCGCGGGATGAGCAGTTCTTC. It yields the protein CACPAGARDEQFF. The chain has TRBV30 and TRBJ2-1, with TRBD2 as a possible D gene (7 bases). Per the germline V gene, CDR1 is GTSNPN and CDR2 is SVGIG (reference sequence). Trimming left V 6 bases short and J 8 bases short, with 17 bases between. The CDR3 spans 13 residues.

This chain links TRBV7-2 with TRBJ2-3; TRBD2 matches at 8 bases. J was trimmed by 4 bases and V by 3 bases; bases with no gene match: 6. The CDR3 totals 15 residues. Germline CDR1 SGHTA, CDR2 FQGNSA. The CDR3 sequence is CASSFRLAGSDTQYF. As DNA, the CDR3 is TGTGCCAGCAGCTTTCGATTAGCGGGATCAGATACGCAGTATTTT.

The CDR3 is CAISEDRGYTEAFF. CDR3 nucleotides: TGTGCCATCAGTGAGGACAGGGGTTACACTGAAGCTTTCTTT. This chain joins TRBV10-3 and TRBJ1-1; 8 bases agree with TRBD1. V trimming: 2 bases; J trimming: 3 bases; junction bases outside the gene matches: 2. In germline, CDR1 is ENHRY, CDR2 SYGVKD. The CDR3 is made up of 14 amino acids.

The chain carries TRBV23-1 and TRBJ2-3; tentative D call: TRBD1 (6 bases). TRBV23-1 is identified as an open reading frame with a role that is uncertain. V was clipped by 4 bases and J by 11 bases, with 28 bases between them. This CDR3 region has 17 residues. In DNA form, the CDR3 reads TGCGCCAGCAGTCGCTTCGAACCTGCAGGGGACCAACCGGGGCAGTATTTT. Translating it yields CASSRFEPAGDQPGQYF.

The CDR3 DNA is TGTGCCAGCAGCTTTTCGGACGGTGGCTATGGCTACACCTTC. Translation gives CASSFSDGGYGYTF. The chain combines TRBV11-1 with TRBJ1-2, with no clear D. This CDR3 region has 14 residues. Between the trimmed V and J ends, which lost 3 bases and 4 bases, there was a span of 12 bases. Germline CDR1 SGHAT, CDR2 FQDESV (reference sequence).

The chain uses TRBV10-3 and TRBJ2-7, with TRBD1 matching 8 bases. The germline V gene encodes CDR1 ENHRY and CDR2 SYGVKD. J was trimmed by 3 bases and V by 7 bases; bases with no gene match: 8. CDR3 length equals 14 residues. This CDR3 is CAINGQGAIYEQYF. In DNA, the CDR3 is TGTGCCATCAATGGACAGGGCGCGATCTACGAGCAGTACTTC.